This passage covers 28 T cell receptor beta chains from one sample sequenced in a study of control samples from healthy donors and cancer patients. Profiled with immunoSEQ multiplex PCR; TCRdb holds only in-frame clones, not every one. Among about 22,000 clones listed, about 83% were seen once. Sequencing input: PBMCs. The receptor set was obtained from a man aged 60 to 69 with head and neck cancer.

To note about this clone: No DNA is shown, since the ends of the CDR3 on it are uncertain; the CDR3 is the one TCRdb lists. The chain recombines TRBV5-8 with TRBJ2-4; the D segment call TRBD1 is taken from the table without a DNA check. The CDR3 spans 15 residues, counting both ends. Germline lookup yields CDR1 SGHTS and CDR2 YDEGEE. The CDR3 spells CASSLRFGQGAIPLF.

This sequence joins TRBV18 and TRBJ2-5; D not resolved. Germline loops: CDR1 KGHSH, CDR2 LQKENI. The CDR3 loop spans 13 amino acids. The ends were cut back, 2 bases at V and 2 bases at J, with 6 bases in the middle. The CDR3 DNA sequence: TGTGCCAGCTCACCAAGGCAGCAAGAGACCCAGTACTTC. It encodes CASSPRQQETQYF.

The chain recombines TRBV18 with TRBJ1-3, with D possibly being TRBD1 (5 bases). CDR3 length equals 15 residues. Between the trimmed V and J ends, which lost 3 bases and 4 bases, there was a span of 13 bases. Germline V lookup: CDR1 KGHSH, CDR2 LQKENI. The DNA of the CDR3 is TGTGCCAGCTCACCCGATTACCAGGGAGGAAACACCATATATTTT. This sequence encodes CASSPDYQGGNTIYF.

The V and J genes are TRBV6-2 or TRBV6-3 and TRBJ2-2; D gene ambiguous. V lost 4 bases and J 4 bases, leaving 10 bases between the germline ends. The CDR3 is 14 amino acids. CDR1 and CDR2 from the germline V gene are MNHEY and SVGEGT. The CDR3 nucleotides read TGTGCCAGCAGTTTGTCAGGACCCACCGGGGAGCTGTTTTTT. This encodes CASSLSGPTGELFF.

The chain carries TRBV27 and TRBJ2-7, with TRBD2 matching over 8 bases. Germline V gene lookup returns CDR1 MNHEY and CDR2 SMNVEV (reference sequence). This CDR3 comprises 16 residues. The trim removed 0 bases at V and 4 bases at J, leaving 8 bases unmatched. CDR3 residues: CASSLSSGRGGYEQYF. CDR3 nucleotide sequence: TGTGCCAGCAGTTTATCGTCCGGGAGGGGCGGGTACGAGCAGTACTTC.

In DNA form, the CDR3 reads TGCGCCAGCAGCTCGAGAGCGACAGCGCTGAACCTGAACTATGGCTACACCTTC. It specifies CASSSRATALNLNYGYTF. The rearrangement links TRBV5-1 to TRBJ1-2; perhaps TRBD1 as D (5 bases). The ends were cut back, 3 bases at V and 2 bases at J, with 23 bases in the middle. The CDR3 sequence is 18 residues long. CDR1 and CDR2 from the germline V gene are SGHRS and YFSETQ. The whole variable domain, filled in from reference TRBV5-1 and TRBJ1-2, reads KAGVTQTPRYLIKTRGQQVTLSCSPISGHRSVSWYQQTPGQGLQFLFEYFSETQRNKGNFPGRFSGRQFSNSRSEMNVSTLELGDSALYLCASSSRATALNLNYGYTFGSGTRLTVV.

The count of this clone is one. The CDR3 bases are TGCGCCAGCAGCGCAGTCCACCATAGGGTGAACACCGGGGAGCTGTTTTTT. This translates into CASSAVHHRVNTGELFF. J is TRBJ2-2 and V is TRBV5-1; unclear D gene. In germline, CDR1 is SGHRS, CDR2 YFSETQ. V was cut by 4 bases and J by 1 base, with 17 bases left in between. CDR3 length: 17 residues.

The chain links TRBV7-9 to TRBJ2-7, with D uncertain. Germline CDR1 reads SEHNR; CDR2 reads FQNEAQ (reference sequence). CDR3 length equals 12 residues. V shed 1 base and J shed 3 bases, with 4 bases lying between them. Here the CDR3 reads CASSLGSYEQYF. The CDR3 nucleotides are TGTGCCAGCAGCTTAGGCAGCTACGAGCAGTACTTC. Based on the CDR3 plus reference TRBV7-9 and TRBJ2-7, the full variable domain is DTGVSQNPRHKITKRGQNVTFRCDPISEHNRLYWYRQTLGQGPEFLTYFQNEAQLEKSRLLSDRFSAERPKGSFSTLEIQRTEQGDSAMYLCASSLGSYEQYFGPGTRLTVT.

The chain has TRBV21-1 and TRBJ2-4; the table assigns TRBD1, which was not confirmed against the DNA. TRBV21-1 is annotated as a pseudogene. CDR3 size: 14 residues. The CDR3 sequence: CATISTGAKNIQYF. The CDR3 DNA sequence: TGTGCCACCATCTCGACAGGGGCCAAAAACATTCAGTACTTC.

J is TRBJ2-1 and V is TRBV6-1; D possibly corresponds to TRBD2 (6 bases). This CDR3 region has 13 residues. The V end lost 3 bases, the J end lost 10 bases, and 13 bases lay between the germline ends. CDR1 and CDR2 from the germline V gene are MNHNS and SASEGT. CDR3 nucleotides: TGTGCCAGCAGTGACCTGACTAGAACCGAGCAGTTCTTC. It is translated as CASSDLTRTEQFF.

The rearrangement uses TRBV5-4 and TRBJ1-4, with D hard to call. V was trimmed by 4 bases and J by 0 bases, leaving 16 bases between them. This CDR3 region has 17 residues. Germline assignment: CDR1 SGHNT and CDR2 YYREEE (reference sequence). CDR3 amino acids: CASSMAGVGATNEKLFF. The CDR3 nucleotides are TGTGCCAGCAGCATGGCAGGAGTGGGTGCAACTAATGAAAAACTGTTTTTT.

V is TRBV7-4 and J is TRBJ2-7; the D gene is possibly TRBD2 (7 bases). Germline assignment: CDR1 SGHVT and CDR2 SQSDAQ. V gave up 1 base and J gave up 3 bases, with 13 bases separating them. CDR3 size: 15 residues. CDR3 bases: TGTGCCAGCAGCTTAGTCGGGGGGCCTAACTACGAGCAGTACTTC. This translates into CASSLVGGPNYEQYF.

The gene calls are TRBV6-5 and TRBJ2-5, with D tentatively TRBD2 (5 bases). This CDR3 is 14 amino acids long. Germline CDR1 and CDR2: MNHEY and SVGAGI. V lost 11 bases and J 4 bases, leaving 20 bases between the germline ends. CDR3 sequence (DNA): TGTGCCGGGTCTATACGACCTGAGGGAGAGACCCAGTACTTC. Its protein is CAGSIRPEGETQYF.

The J gene is TRBJ2-3, the V gene TRBV5-4, with D possibly TRBD1 on 5 matching bases. Looked up from germline, CDR1 is SGHNT and CDR2 is YYREEE (reference sequence). Between the trimmed V and J ends, which lost 1 base and 4 bases, there was a span of 10 bases. The CDR3 contains 14 residues. CDR3 sequence (DNA): TGTGCCAGCAGCTTGAGGGGTAAGGCAGATACGCAGTATTTT. This sequence encodes CASSLRGKADTQYF. The full variable domain, completed using reference TRBV5-4 and TRBJ2-3, is ETGVTQSPTHLIKTRGQQVTLRCSSQSGHNTVSWYQQALGQGPQFIFQYYREEENGRGNFPPRFSGLQFPNYSSELNVNALELDDSALYLCASSLRGKADTQYFGPGTRLTVL.

The CDR3 coding sequence is TGTGCCAGCTCACCAGGGATCGCTGAAGCTTTCTTT. It translates to CASSPGIAEAFF. This chain joins TRBV18 and TRBJ1-1; D call uncertain. The germline V gene has CDR1 KGHSH and CDR2 LQKENI. V was shortened by 2 bases and J by 6 bases, with 7 bases between the two germline ends. This CDR3 region has 12 residues.

This chain joins TRBV6-5 and TRBJ1-4, with TRBD1 identical over 9 bases. CDR1 is MNHEY and CDR2 is SVGAGI in the germline V gene. The CDR3 is 15 residues long. Trimming cost V 6 bases and J 6 bases; bases outside gene matches: 8. CDR3 sequence (DNA): TGTGCCAGCAGATCCTCCGGGACAGGGCATGAAAAACTGTTTTTT. Translated, it gives CASRSSGTGHEKLFF.

The chain couples TRBV3-1 (or the pseudogene TRBV3-2) to TRBJ2-3; TRBD1 matches 8 bases. With 9 bases clipped from V and 1 base from J, the junction kept 6 bases outside the gene matches. Germline CDR1 LGHDT, CDR2 YNNKEL (reference sequence). The CDR3 has 14 amino acids. The CDR3 DNA reads as TGTGCCAGTCGGACAGGGAAGGGCACAGATACGCAGTATTTT. Translating gives CASRTGKGTDTQYF.

J is TRBJ2-5 and V is TRBV18, with D perhaps TRBD2 (5 bases). The CDR3 runs to 18 residues. Germline CDR1 and CDR2: KGHSH and LQKENI. V was cut by 5 bases and J by 5 bases, with 27 bases left in between. The CDR3 coding sequence is TGTGCCAGCTCAACGATACCTTCGGGCCTGCGGGTTACCGAGACCCAGTACTTC. This gives the protein CASSTIPSGLRVTETQYF.

The rearrangement uses TRBV6-2 or TRBV6-3 and TRBJ2-2; TRBD1 agrees at 7 bases. Losses at the gene ends were 6 bases for V and 5 bases for J; bases not matched to a gene: 6. CDR1 is MNHEY and CDR2 is SVGEGT in the germline V gene. This CDR3 region has 14 residues. The CDR3 protein is CASSRDRRTGELFF. CDR3 DNA sequence: TGTGCCAGCAGCCGGGACAGAAGAACCGGGGAGCTGTTTTTT.

The J gene is TRBJ2-1, the V gene TRBV7-2, with TRBD2 matching 12 bases. CDR3 size: 15 residues. Germline-derived CDR1 and CDR2 are SGHTA and FQGNSA. V lost 6 bases, J lost 12 bases, and 12 bases stayed unmatched. The CDR3 sequence: CASRSGLAGGPGQFF. As DNA, the CDR3 is TGTGCCAGCAGGAGTGGCCTAGCGGGAGGGCCGGGGCAGTTCTTC.

V is TRBV2 and J is TRBJ1-1; D gene uncertain. Germline loops: CDR1 SNHLY, CDR2 FYNNEI. The CDR3 spans 15 residues. V lost 8 bases, J lost 1 base, and 17 bases lay in between. CDR3: CASEPPLRRNTEAFF. The CDR3 DNA is TGTGCCAGCGAACCTCCTTTACGGAGGAACACTGAAGCTTTCTTT. Looking up the rest from reference TRBV2 and TRBJ1-1 gives the full variable domain: EPEVTQTPSHQVTQMGQEVILRCVPISNHLYFYWYRQILGQKVEFLVSFYNNEISEKSEIFDDQFSVERPDGSNFTLKIRSTKLEDSAMYFCASEPPLRRNTEAFFGQGTRLTVV.

The chain joins TRBV18 to TRBJ1-5; D is possibly TRBD1 (5 bases). The CDR3 has 15 residues. Per the germline V gene, CDR1 is KGHSH and CDR2 is LQKENI. Trimming stripped 2 bases from V and 1 base from J, with 9 bases between. The CDR3 DNA reads TGTGCCAGCTCACCAGGGGGACCGAGCAATCAGCCCCAGCATTTT. This sequence encodes CASSPGGPSNQPQHF.

The chain uses TRBV24-1 and TRBJ2-6, with D possibly TRBD1 on 6 matching bases. V was pared by 4 bases and J by 0 bases, with 12 bases between. CDR1 and CDR2 from the germline V gene are KGHDR and SFDVKD. The length of the CDR3 is 17 residues. CDR3 in amino acids: CATSESQGYSGANVLTF. In DNA form, the CDR3 reads TGTGCCACCAGTGAGTCACAGGGATACTCTGGGGCCAACGTCCTGACTTTC.

The CDR3, as DNA: TGTGCCAGCAGTGAGGTGCAGGAGCTGAGCGAGCAGTACTTC. Amino acid sequence: CASSEVQELSEQYF. The genes are TRBV6-1 and TRBJ2-7; D is uncertain. This CDR3 spans 14 amino acids. The V end lost 3 bases, the J end lost 6 bases, and 15 bases lay between the germline ends. Germline V gene lookup returns CDR1 MNHNS and CDR2 SASEGT.

The genes are TRBV9 and TRBJ2-2; D may match TRBD1 or TRBD2 (5 bases each). The CDR3 has 15 residues. Looked up from germline, CDR1 is SGDLS and CDR2 is YYNGEE. With 0 bases removed from V and 4 bases from J, the gap between germline ends came to 10 bases. CDR3 amino acids: CASSVGGAGTGELFF. The DNA for the CDR3 is TGTGCCAGCAGCGTAGGGGGCGCGGGCACCGGGGAGCTGTTTTTT.

This clone is categorized as medium-sized. The genes are TRBV7-2 and TRBJ2-5, with 7 bases matching TRBD2. There are 15 residues in the CDR3. The germline V gene encodes CDR1 SGHTA and CDR2 FQGNSA. Trimming cost V 3 bases and J 3 bases; bases outside gene matches: 7. CDR3 sequence reads: CASSFFWGGEETQYF. As DNA, the CDR3 is TGTGCCAGCAGCTTTTTTTGGGGAGGGGAAGAGACCCAGTACTTC.

The V call is TRBV7-2, the J call TRBJ2-5; the match to TRBD1 covers 7 bases. V dropped 1 base and J dropped 4; count of bases not matched to a gene: 6. Germline V gene sequence: CDR1 SGHTA, CDR2 FQGNSA. The CDR3 has 15 amino acids. CDR3 region: CASSLVRGRGETQYF. The CDR3, as DNA: TGTGCCAGCAGCTTAGTTAGGGGGCGAGGAGAGACCCAGTACTTC. Full variable domain (missing parts from reference TRBV7-2 and TRBJ2-5): GAGVSQSPSNKVTEKGKDVELRCDPISGHTALYWYRQSLGQGLEFLIYFQGNSAPDKSGLPSDRFSAERTGGSVSTLTIQRTQQEDSAVYLCASSLVRGRGETQYFGPGTRLLVL.

V and J are TRBV27 and TRBJ1-4; no definite D call. With 0 bases removed from V and 6 bases from J, the gap between germline ends came to 11 bases. The germline gives CDR1 MNHEY, CDR2 SMNVEV (reference sequence). The CDR3 consists of 15 residues. In DNA, the CDR3 is TGTGCCAGCAGTTTATCACCCGGAGGAGATGAAAAACTGTTTTTT. Amino acids: CASSLSPGGDEKLFF.